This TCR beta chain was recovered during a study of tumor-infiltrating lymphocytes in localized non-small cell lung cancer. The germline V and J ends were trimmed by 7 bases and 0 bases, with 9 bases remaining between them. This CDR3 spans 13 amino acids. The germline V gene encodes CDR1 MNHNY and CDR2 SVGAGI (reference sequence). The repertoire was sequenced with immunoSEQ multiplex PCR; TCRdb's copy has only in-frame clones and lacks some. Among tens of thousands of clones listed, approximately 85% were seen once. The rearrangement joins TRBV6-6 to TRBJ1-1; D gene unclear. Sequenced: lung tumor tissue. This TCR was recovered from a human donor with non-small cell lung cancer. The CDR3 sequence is CASTLSVNTEAFF. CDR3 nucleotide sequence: TGTGCCAGCACCCTCAGCGTGAACACTGAAGCTTTCTTT.